The clone carrying this T cell receptor (beta chain) occurred a few times. The source of the sample is a study of T-cell reconstitution after alpha-beta-depleted transplantation in children. Preparation of the TCRbeta library was carried out with unique molecular identifiers. TCRdb itself ran the PCR reads through MiXCR, one entry per CDR3 protein. This sample carries under 450,000 distinct CDR3 sequences, about 14% of them seen once, and the ten largest clones take 3.5% to 4.5%. CDR3 length: 13 amino acids. V dropped 4 bases and J dropped 6 bases, with 10 bases sitting between them. From germline, CDR1 is MNHNY and CDR2 SVGAGI (reference sequence).

The sample consisted of PBMCs, taken from the stem cell graft. The source of this sequence is a human donor who donated a stem cell graft to a child with Fanconi anemia. The chain uses TRBV6-6 and TRBJ2-4; either TRBD1 or TRBD2 may fit D (5 bases each). The CDR3 is CASSSGTGNIQYF. The DNA for the CDR3 is TGTGCCAGCAGTTCCGGGACGGGAAACATTCAGTACTTC.